A selection of T cell receptor beta chains follows, all from one sample in a study of cytomegalovirus exposure and HLA in healthy donors. Assay: immunoSEQ multiplex PCR; the TCRdb copy retains only in-frame clones and omits some. The sample has about 280,000 clones, around 87% seen once. Sequenced: PBMCs. These receptors all come from a woman between 18 and 29 years old in good health and CMV-seronegative. Each CDR3 is given with its conserved first and last residue. Fields, in order: clone size, V gene, D gene, J gene, CDR3 protein, CDR3 DNA. A D gene is named only where the DNA matches it firmly. Not all rows give a size; the values are once, few, many and, for expanded clones, a class.

clone size: .; V gene: TRBV27; D gene: TRBD2; J gene: TRBJ2-1; CDR3 protein: CASSDGTSPYNEQFF; CDR3 DNA: TGTGCCAGCAGTGATGGGACTAGTCCCTACAATGAGCAGTTCTTC
clone size: .; V gene: TRBV2; D gene: .; J gene: TRBJ1-5; CDR3 protein: CASKAGRIGNQPQHF; CDR3 DNA: TGTGCCAGCAAGGCAGGGAGGATTGGCAATCAGCCCCAGCATTTT
clone size: .; V gene: TRBV6-1; D gene: TRBD1; J gene: TRBJ1-5; CDR3 protein: CASSGYRDRANQPQHF; CDR3 DNA: TGTGCCAGCAGTGGATACCGGGACAGAGCAAATCAGCCCCAGCATTTT
clone size: .; V gene: TRBV14; D gene: .; J gene: TRBJ1-6; CDR3 protein: CASSQNRPRNSPLHF; CDR3 DNA: TGTGCCAGCAGCCAAAATCGGCCCAGGAATTCACCCCTCCACTTT
clone size: once; V gene: TRBV5-1; D gene: .; J gene: TRBJ2-1; CDR3 protein: CASSLGQTSYNEQFF; CDR3 DNA: TGCGCCAGCAGCTTGGGACAGACGTCCTACAATGAGCAGTTCTTC
clone size: .; V gene: TRBV28; D gene: .; J gene: TRBJ1-1; CDR3 protein: CASRYGDRLGGTEAFF; CDR3 DNA: TGTGCCAGCAGGTATGGGGACCGCCTCGGGGGCACTGAAGCTTTCTTT
clone size: few; V gene: TRBV30; D gene: TRBD2; J gene: TRBJ2-2; CDR3 protein: CAWTWGGGELFF; CDR3 DNA: TGTGCCTGGACTTGGGGGGGCGGGGAGCTGTTTTTT
clone size: .; V gene: TRBV4-3; D gene: TRBD2; J gene: TRBJ2-7; CDR3 protein: CASSQLAGGTSYEQYF; CDR3 DNA: TGCGCCAGCAGCCAACTAGCGGGAGGTACCTCCTACGAGCAGTACTTC
clone size: .; V gene: TRBV14; D gene: TRBD2; J gene: TRBJ2-7; CDR3 protein: CASSQARTSGRSYEQYF; CDR3 DNA: TGTGCCAGCAGCCAAGCCCGAACTAGCGGGCGATCCTACGAGCAGTACTTC
clone size: .; V gene: TRBV27; D gene: TRBD2; J gene: TRBJ2-7; CDR3 protein: CASSLSTSGTSLSYEQYF; CDR3 DNA: TGTGCCAGCAGTTTATCGACTAGCGGAACTTCTTTATCCTACGAGCAGTACTTC
clone size: few; V gene: TRBV7-9; D gene: .; J gene: TRBJ2-7; CDR3 protein: CASSFDRSYEQYF; CDR3 DNA: TGTGCCAGCAGCTTCGACAGATCCTACGAGCAGTACTTC
clone size: .; V gene: TRBV7-3; D gene: TRBD2; J gene: TRBJ2-1; CDR3 protein: CASSPTSGRSSYNEQFF; CDR3 DNA: TGTGCCAGCAGCCCGACTAGCGGGAGGAGCTCCTACAATGAGCAGTTCTTC
clone size: once; V gene: TRBV11-2; D gene: TRBD2; J gene: TRBJ2-1; CDR3 protein: CASSLVWRGVYNEQFF; CDR3 DNA: TGTGCCAGCAGCTTAGTATGGCGGGGGGTCTACAATGAGCAGTTCTTC
clone size: .; V gene: TRBV19; D gene: TRBD1; J gene: TRBJ2-5; CDR3 protein: CASSILGQGETQYF; CDR3 DNA: TGTGCCAGTAGTATTTTAGGACAGGGAGAGACCCAGTACTTC
clone size: .; V gene: TRBV27; D gene: TRBD2; J gene: TRBJ2-1; CDR3 protein: CASSLLRRLAGHISSYNEQFF; CDR3 DNA: TGTGCCAGCAGTTTACTGCGCCGACTAGCGGGCCATATATCCTCCTACAATGAGCAGTTCTTC
clone size: .; V gene: TRBV9; D gene: TRBD1; J gene: TRBJ1-2; CDR3 protein: CASSVRDRAIVGYGYTF; CDR3 DNA: TGTGCCAGCAGCGTCCGGGACAGGGCGATCGTTGGGTATGGCTACACCTTC
clone size: once; V gene: TRBV5-1; D gene: .; J gene: TRBJ1-3; CDR3 protein: CASSLGSSGNTIYF; CDR3 DNA: TGCGCCAGCAGCTTGGGGAGCTCTGGAAACACCATATATTTT
clone size: .; V gene: TRBV7-2; D gene: TRBD2; J gene: TRBJ2-1; CDR3 protein: CASSKLAGTSYNEQFF; CDR3 DNA: TGTGCCAGCAGCAAACTAGCGGGAACCTCCTACAATGAGCAGTTCTTC
clone size: .; V gene: TRBV12-5; D gene: TRBD1; J gene: TRBJ2-7; CDR3 protein: CASGSDRSYEQYF; CDR3 DNA: TGTGCTAGTGGTTCGGACAGGTCGTACGAGCAGTACTTC
clone size: .; V gene: TRBV28; D gene: TRBD1; J gene: TRBJ1-2; CDR3 protein: CASSSGTGGGYTF; CDR3 DNA: TGTGCCAGCAGTTCAGGGACAGGAGGTGGCTACACCTTC
clone size: .; V gene: TRBV19; D gene: .; J gene: TRBJ1-4; CDR3 protein: CASSVWTANEKLFF; CDR3 DNA: TGTGCCAGTAGTGTATGGACAGCGAATGAAAAACTGTTTTTT
clone size: .; V gene: TRBV6-5; D gene: TRBD1; J gene: TRBJ2-5; CDR3 protein: CASSYAGQGKAQYF; CDR3 DNA: TGTGCCAGCAGTTACGCGGGACAGGGGAAGGCCCAGTACTTC
clone size: .; V gene: TRBV15; D gene: TRBD2; J gene: TRBJ2-5; CDR3 protein: CATSRGTSGPQETQYF; CDR3 DNA: TGTGCCACCAGCAGAGGGACTAGCGGGCCACAAGAGACCCAGTACTTC
clone size: .; V gene: TRBV28; D gene: TRBD1; J gene: TRBJ2-6; CDR3 protein: CATSPTGPGANVLTF; CDR3 DNA: TGTGCCACCAGTCCGACAGGGCCTGGGGCCAACGTCCTGACTTTC
clone size: .; V gene: TRBV6-1; D gene: .; J gene: TRBJ2-7; CDR3 protein: CASSFAGTYEQYF; CDR3 DNA: TGTGCCAGCAGTTTCGCAGGTACCTACGAGCAGTACTTC
clone size: .; V gene: TRBV18; D gene: TRBD2; J gene: TRBJ2-1; CDR3 protein: CASSLYAGLATYNEQFF; CDR3 DNA: TGTGCCAGCTCACTTTACGCGGGACTAGCTACCTACAATGAGCAGTTCTTC
clone size: .; V gene: TRBV30; D gene: .; J gene: TRBJ1-1; CDR3 protein: CAWSSAGLTEAFF; CDR3 DNA: TGTGCCTGGAGTTCGGCAGGACTAACTGAAGCTTTCTTT
clone size: few; V gene: TRBV4-1; D gene: .; J gene: TRBJ1-5; CDR3 protein: CASSQETGYSNQPQHF; CDR3 DNA: TGCGCCAGCAGCCAAGAAACAGGGTATAGCAATCAGCCCCAGCATTTT
clone size: .; V gene: TRBV19; D gene: TRBD1; J gene: TRBJ1-5; CDR3 protein: CASSLTTGASLFNQPQHF; CDR3 DNA: TGTGCCAGTAGCCTTACAACAGGGGCTAGTTTGTTCAATCAGCCCCAGCATTTT
clone size: .; V gene: TRBV18; D gene: .; J gene: TRBJ1-1; CDR3 protein: CASSALPDGDEAFF; CDR3 DNA: TGTGCCAGCTCAGCATTGCCCGACGGGGATGAAGCTTTCTTT
clone size: .; V gene: TRBV15; D gene: .; J gene: TRBJ2-7; CDR3 protein: CATSRDRSDRLRISYEQYF; CDR3 DNA: TGTGCCACCAGCAGAGATAGGAGCGACCGACTCCGGATTTCCTACGAGCAGTACTTC
clone size: .; V gene: TRBV18; D gene: .; J gene: TRBJ2-5; CDR3 protein: CASSPYQDWEETQYF; CDR3 DNA: TGTGCCAGCTCACCATATCAGGATTGGGAAGAGACCCAGTACTTC
clone size: .; V gene: TRBV9; D gene: TRBD2; J gene: TRBJ2-2; CDR3 protein: CASSVRLAGGRTGELFF; CDR3 DNA: TGTGCCAGCAGCGTACGGTTAGCGGGAGGTCGGACCGGGGAGCTGTTTTTT
clone size: .; V gene: TRBV6-5; D gene: TRBD1; J gene: TRBJ1-1; CDR3 protein: CASSPSRTGYPEAFF; CDR3 DNA: TGTGCCAGCTCTCCCTCCCGGACAGGGTATCCTGAAGCTTTCTTT
clone size: .; V gene: TRBV4-3; D gene: .; J gene: TRBJ2-2; CDR3 protein: CASSPGPAGANTGELFF; CDR3 DNA: TGCGCCAGCAGCCCAGGGCCGGCAGGAGCCAACACCGGGGAGCTGTTTTTT
clone size: .; V gene: TRBV6-6; D gene: .; J gene: TRBJ1-3; CDR3 protein: CASSYLSPDSGNTIYF; CDR3 DNA: TGTGCCAGCAGTTATCTGAGCCCCGACTCTGGAAACACCATATATTTT
clone size: .; V gene: TRBV28; D gene: .; J gene: TRBJ2-5; CDR3 protein: CASSPTSKTQYF; CDR3 DNA: TGTGCCAGCAGTCCGACAAGTAAGACCCAGTACTTC
clone size: .; V gene: TRBV5-1; D gene: .; J gene: TRBJ2-1; CDR3 protein: CASSTGILGSYNEQFF; CDR3 DNA: TGCGCCAGCAGCACGGGAATTTTGGGTTCCTACAATGAGCAGTTCTTC
clone size: .; V gene: TRBV10-2; D gene: .; J gene: TRBJ2-7; CDR3 protein: CASSADNYEQYF; CDR3 DNA: TGCGCCAGCTCCGCGGACAACTACGAGCAGTACTTC
clone size: .; V gene: TRBV11-2; D gene: .; J gene: TRBJ2-1; CDR3 protein: CASSLDLVVGYNEQFF; CDR3 DNA: TGTGCCAGCAGCTTAGACCTAGTGGTGGGCTACAATGAGCAGTTCTTC
clone size: once; V gene: TRBV29-1; D gene: .; J gene: TRBJ2-3; CDR3 protein: CSVRLHTDTQYF; CDR3 DNA: TGCAGCGTTCGACTGCACACAGATACGCAGTATTTT
clone size: .; V gene: TRBV19; D gene: TRBD1; J gene: TRBJ2-7; CDR3 protein: CASSLRTGGLYEQYF; CDR3 DNA: TGTGCCAGTAGTCTCCGGACAGGGGGGCTCTACGAGCAGTACTTC
clone size: .; V gene: TRBV28; D gene: TRBD1; J gene: TRBJ2-7; CDR3 protein: CASSLGTGVRVAYF; CDR3 DNA: TGTGCCAGCAGTTTAGGGACAGGGGTTCGAGTTGCGTACTTC
clone size: .; V gene: TRBV28; D gene: TRBD2; J gene: TRBJ2-7; CDR3 protein: CASSLGLAGYSYEQYF; CDR3 DNA: TGTGCCAGCAGTTTGGGACTAGCGGGATATTCCTACGAGCAGTACTTC
clone size: few; V gene: TRBV7-9; D gene: .; J gene: TRBJ1-1; CDR3 protein: CASSLESRDRAFF; CDR3 DNA: TGTGCCAGCAGCTTAGAATCGAGGGATCGAGCTTTCTTT
clone size: few; V gene: TRBV5-1; D gene: TRBD2; J gene: TRBJ2-1; CDR3 protein: CASSSFFGEGNEQFF; CDR3 DNA: TGCGCCAGCAGCTCGTTCTTCGGGGAGGGTAATGAGCAGTTCTTC